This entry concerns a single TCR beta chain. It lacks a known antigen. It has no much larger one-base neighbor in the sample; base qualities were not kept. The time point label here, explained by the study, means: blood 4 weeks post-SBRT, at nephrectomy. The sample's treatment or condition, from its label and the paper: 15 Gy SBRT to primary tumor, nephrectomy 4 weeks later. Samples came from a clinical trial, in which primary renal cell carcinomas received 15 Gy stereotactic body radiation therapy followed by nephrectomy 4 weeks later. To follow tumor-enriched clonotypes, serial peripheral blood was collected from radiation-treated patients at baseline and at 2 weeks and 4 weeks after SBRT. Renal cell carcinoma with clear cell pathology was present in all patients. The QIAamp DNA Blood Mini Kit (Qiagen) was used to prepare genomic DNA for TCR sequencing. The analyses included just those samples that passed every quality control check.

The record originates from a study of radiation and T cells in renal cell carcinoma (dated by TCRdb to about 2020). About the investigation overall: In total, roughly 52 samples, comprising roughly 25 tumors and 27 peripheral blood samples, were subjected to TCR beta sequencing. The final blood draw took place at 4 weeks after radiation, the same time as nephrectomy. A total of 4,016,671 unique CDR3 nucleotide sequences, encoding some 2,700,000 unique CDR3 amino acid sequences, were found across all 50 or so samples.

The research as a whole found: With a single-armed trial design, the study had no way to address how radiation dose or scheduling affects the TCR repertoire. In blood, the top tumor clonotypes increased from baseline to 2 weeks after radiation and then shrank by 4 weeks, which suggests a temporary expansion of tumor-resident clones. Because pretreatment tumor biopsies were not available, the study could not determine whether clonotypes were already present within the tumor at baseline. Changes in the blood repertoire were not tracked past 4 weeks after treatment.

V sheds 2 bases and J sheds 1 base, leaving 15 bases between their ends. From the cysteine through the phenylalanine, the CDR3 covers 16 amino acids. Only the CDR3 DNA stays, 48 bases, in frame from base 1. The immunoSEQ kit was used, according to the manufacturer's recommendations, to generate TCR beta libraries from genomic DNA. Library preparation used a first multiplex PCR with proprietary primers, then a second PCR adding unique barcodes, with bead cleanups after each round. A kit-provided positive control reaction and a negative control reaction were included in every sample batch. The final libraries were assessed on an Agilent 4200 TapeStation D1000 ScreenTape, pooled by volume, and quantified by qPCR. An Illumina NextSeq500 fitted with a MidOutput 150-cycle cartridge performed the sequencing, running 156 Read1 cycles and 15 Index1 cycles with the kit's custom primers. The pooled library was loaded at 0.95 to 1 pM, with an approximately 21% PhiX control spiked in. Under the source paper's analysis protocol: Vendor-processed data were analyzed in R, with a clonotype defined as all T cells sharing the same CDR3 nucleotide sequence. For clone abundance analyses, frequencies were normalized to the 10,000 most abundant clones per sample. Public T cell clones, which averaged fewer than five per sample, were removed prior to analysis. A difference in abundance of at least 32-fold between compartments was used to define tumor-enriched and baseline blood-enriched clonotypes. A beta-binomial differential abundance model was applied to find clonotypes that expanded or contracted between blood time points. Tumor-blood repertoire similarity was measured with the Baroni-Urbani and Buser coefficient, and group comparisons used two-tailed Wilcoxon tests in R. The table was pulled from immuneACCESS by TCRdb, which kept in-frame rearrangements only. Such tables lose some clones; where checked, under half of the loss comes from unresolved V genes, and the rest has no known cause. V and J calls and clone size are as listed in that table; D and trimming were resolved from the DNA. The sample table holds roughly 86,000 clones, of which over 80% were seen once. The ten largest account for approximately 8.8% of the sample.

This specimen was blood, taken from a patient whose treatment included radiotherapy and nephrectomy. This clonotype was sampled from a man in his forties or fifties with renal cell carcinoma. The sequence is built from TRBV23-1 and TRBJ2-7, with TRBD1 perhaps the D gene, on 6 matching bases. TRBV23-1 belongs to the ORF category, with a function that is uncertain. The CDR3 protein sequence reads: CASSQSYRERSYEQYF. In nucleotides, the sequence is TGCGCCAGCAGTCAAAGTTACAGGGAGCGGTCCTACGAGCAGTACTTC.